These 14 T cell receptor beta chains came from one sample sequenced in a study of lung T cells in sarcoidosis with Löfgren's syndrome. MiXCR, run by TCRdb on the reads, gives a single entry per CDR3 protein. This sample has some 2,000 distinct CDR3 sequences; roughly 20% occur once, and the top ten carry 20% to 30%. The sequenced sample consisted of CD4+ T cells from bronchoalveolar lavage. All receptors derive from a human donor with sarcoidosis (Löfgren's syndrome or another form), or a control subject (not recorded which).

By share, this clonotype counts as medium-sized. CDR3 sequence (DNA): TGCGCCAGCAGCGGCGGGAGTTCGGGGGAGCAGTACTTC. Amino acid sequence: CASSGGSSGEQYF. The rearrangement links TRBV5-1 to TRBJ2-7, with 7 bases lining up with TRBD2. V lost 4 bases, J lost 7 bases, and 8 bases stayed unmatched. The CDR3 runs 13 residues. Germline-derived CDR1 and CDR2 are SGHRS and YFSETQ.

Notes on this clonotype: Since a much larger clone is just one base distant, this may be a read error. The chain joins TRBV20-1 to TRBJ1-5; 7 bases align to TRBD1. Losses at the gene ends were 4 bases for V and 4 bases for J; bases not matched to a gene: 10. Germline CDR1 is DFQATT and CDR2 is SNEGSKA (reference sequence). The CDR3 sequence is 15 residues long. This CDR3 reads CSAKVGTVGNQPQHF. The CDR3, as DNA: TGCAGTGCTAAGGTGGGGACAGTCGGGAATCAGCCCCAGCATTTT.

This clonotype was seen repeatedly, ten times or more. V gene TRBV7-2 combines with J gene TRBJ2-7; the D call may be TRBD1 or TRBD2 (5 bases each). V was shortened by 2 bases and J by 2 bases, with 19 bases between the two germline ends. The germline V gene encodes CDR1 SGHTA and CDR2 FQGNSA. CDR3 length: 17 residues. CDR3: CASSLMGVGVAAYEQYF. The CDR3 nucleotides read TGTGCCAGCAGCTTAATGGGGGTGGGAGTGGCAGCCTACGAGCAGTACTTC.

This chain connects TRBV11-3 to TRBJ2-1; maybe TRBD2 (6 bases). V lost 4 bases and J lost 5, with 9 bases in between. Germline CDR1 SGHNT, CDR2 YENEEA. This CDR3 spans 13 amino acids. CDR3 in amino acids: CASSSSGHNEQFF. In nucleotides, the CDR3 is TGTGCCAGCAGCTCAAGCGGGCACAATGAGCAGTTCTTC.

This clonotype is large within its sample. This chain links TRBV6-1 with TRBJ1-3; D remains unclear. Germline CDR1 and CDR2: MNHNS and SASEGT. The V end lost 5 bases, the J end lost 3 bases, and 14 bases lay between the germline ends. CDR3 length: 15 residues. Here the CDR3 DNA reads TGTGCCAGCAGTCGGACCAGGACGGATGGAAACACCATATATTTT. Amino acids: CASSRTRTDGNTIYF.

By share of the sample, this clonotype is medium-sized. The gene calls are TRBV6-1 and TRBJ2-1; 11 nucleotides agree with TRBD2. The ends lost 4 bases at V and 7 bases at J; junction bases unmatched: 9. Germline V lookup: CDR1 MNHNS, CDR2 SASEGT. This CDR3 is built from 16 residues. CDR3 nucleotides: TGTGCCAGCAGTGTAAAACTAGCGGGAGTCATAAATGAGCAGTTCTTC. Amino acid sequence: CASSVKLAGVINEQFF.

This clonotype rates as medium-sized. V gene TRBV2 combines with J gene TRBJ2-5; D is uncertain. The CDR3 is 12 residues long. Germline CDR1 and CDR2: SNHLY and FYNNEI. The V and J ends lost 2 bases and 3 bases respectively, with 4 bases between them. DNA for the CDR3: TGTGCCAGCAGTGAACAAAAAGAGACCCAGTACTTC. Translation: CASSEQKETQYF.

This clonotype is termed medium-sized (0.01 to 0.1%). The chain couples TRBV6-1 to TRBJ2-3; no firm D call. The CDR3 covers 16 residues. Trimming took 2 bases from V and 0 from J, leaving 12 bases between them. Germline V CDR1 and CDR2: MNHNS, SASEGT. The CDR3 region is CASSELSRFSTDTQYF. CDR3 in DNA: TGTGCCAGCAGTGAACTGTCCAGGTTCAGCACAGATACGCAGTATTTT.

By share of the sample, this clonotype is medium-sized. The chain carries TRBV7-9 and TRBJ2-1; 9 nucleotides line up with TRBD2. This CDR3 spans 16 amino acids. V was clipped by 5 bases and J by 2 bases; unmatched bases: 7. Germline V gene lookup returns CDR1 SEHNR and CDR2 FQNEAQ (reference sequence). This CDR3 reads CASSPSLAGTYNEQFF. The CDR3 DNA reads TGTGCCAGCAGCCCGTCTCTAGCGGGAACCTACAATGAGCAGTTCTTC.

This clonotype is deemed medium-sized. The V gene is TRBV3-1, the J gene TRBJ2-5; D is uncertain. The germline V gene encodes CDR1 LGHDT and CDR2 YNNKEL (reference sequence). The CDR3 covers 13 residues. Trimming shortened V by 2 bases and J by 5 bases, and 9 bases separated the two germline ends. CDR3 region: CASSQRSAETQYF. The CDR3 DNA reads as TGTGCCAGCAGCCAACGGAGTGCTGAGACCCAGTACTTC.

Judged by abundance, this clonotype is medium-sized (0.01 to 0.1%). The genes are TRBV2 and TRBJ2-7, with D tentatively TRBD2 (6 bases). The germline V gene encodes CDR1 SNHLY and CDR2 FYNNEI. The V and J ends lost 6 bases and 7 bases respectively, with 13 bases between them. This CDR3 has 12 amino acids. DNA for the CDR3: TGTGCCAGCAGCGGGTCTGGGGGGGAGCAGTACTTC. It is translated as CASSGSGGEQYF.

As to this clonotype: The junction departs from germline at one end; a sequencing error may be responsible. The rearrangement joins TRBV7-3 to TRBJ2-3; the D gene is possibly TRBD1 (6 bases). CDR1 SGHTA and CDR2 FQGTGA come from the germline V gene. This CDR3 contains 13 residues. The CDR3 DNA reads as TGTGCCGGCAGCTTAAATTCCAGGGGTACGCAATATTTT. Its protein is CAGSLNSRGTQYF.

This clonotype was seen many times. This chain joins TRBV7-3 and TRBJ2-7; 8 bases map to TRBD1. The length of the CDR3 is 14 residues. The V segment lost 2 bases and the J segment 5 bases; nucleotides outside the gene matches: 5. The V gene's germline CDR1 is SGHTA and CDR2 FQGTGA. The DNA of the CDR3 is TGTGCCAGCAGCTTAGGGCAGGGGGCCAACGAGCAGTACTTC. It specifies CASSLGQGANEQYF.

Note on this clonotype: Possible read error: a much larger clone is one base away. The CDR3 spells CASKRTSGNGETQYF. CDR3 nucleotide sequence: TGTGCCAGCAAACGGACTAGCGGAAACGGAGAGACCCAGTACTTC. V gene TRBV5-4 combines with J gene TRBJ2-5, with 10 bases identical to TRBD2. Germline CDR1 reads SGHNT; CDR2 reads YYREEE (reference sequence). This CDR3 is 15 amino acids long. J gave up 4 bases and V 6 bases, and 9 bases lay outside the gene matches.